Shown below are 18 T cell receptor beta chains from a single sample sequenced in a study of blood T cells in healthy people across ages. Through a sample-barcoded 5' primer and a J-beta primer mix, a second PCR was run for roughly 6 to 12 cycles. MiXCR was run by TCRdb on the 5' RACE reads, yielding one entry per CDR3 protein. The sample lists approximately 1,700,000 distinct CDR3 sequences, about two fifths occurring once. Sequencing was performed on blood. The source of these receptors is a human donor in good health.

This CDR3 reads CASSVGRVTGELFF. In DNA form, the CDR3 reads TGTGCCAGCAGCGTAGGAAGGGTGACCGGGGAGCTGTTTTTT. This rearrangement joins TRBV9 to TRBJ2-2; D not resolved. The CDR3 has 14 residues. Germline values: CDR1 SGDLS, CDR2 YYNGEE. V was pared by 0 bases and J by 5 bases, with 8 bases between.

This clonotype has just a few counts. The chain combines TRBV20-1 with TRBJ1-2; D not resolved. Trimming removed 6 bases from V and 8 bases from J, with 19 bases in between. CDR3 length: 13 residues. Germline CDR1 is DFQATT and CDR2 is SNEGSKA (reference sequence). The CDR3: CSAPATTPRGYTF. The CDR3 DNA reads as TGCAGTGCACCCGCGACAACCCCCCGGGGCTACACCTTC.

This clonotype was seen only a few times. The chain joins TRBV4-2 to TRBJ2-7; a weak D match, TRBD1 (6 bases). CDR3 length: 15 amino acids. Germline lookup yields CDR1 LGHNA and CDR2 YNFKEQ. V shed 4 bases and J shed 1 base, with 14 bases lying between them. The CDR3 DNA follows: TGTGCCAGCAGCCCGCCGGGACAACCGTCCTACGAGCAGTACTTC. Its protein is CASSPPGQPSYEQYF.

This chain connects TRBV7-3 to TRBJ2-1; TRBD2 agrees at 9 bases. Germline V gene sequence: CDR1 SGHTA, CDR2 FQGTGA. The CDR3 length is 15 residues. V shed 1 base and J 7 bases; nucleotides not matched to a gene: 5. In DNA form, the CDR3 reads TGTGCCAGCAGCTTAAGGCTAGCGGGGACTAATGAGCAGTTCTTC. It translates to CASSLRLAGTNEQFF.

This clonotype appeared a few times. The rearrangement uses TRBV9 and TRBJ2-7, with 8 bases identical to TRBD1. The CDR3 is made up of 15 amino acids. Germline V gene lookup returns CDR1 SGDLS and CDR2 YYNGEE. With 4 bases clipped from V and 2 bases from J, the junction kept 8 bases outside the gene matches. As DNA, the CDR3 is TGTGCCAGCAGCCTGGGACAGGACCCCACCTACGAGCAGTACTTC. Encoded protein: CASSLGQDPTYEQYF.

The count of this clonotype is one. V usage is TRBV12-3 or TRBV12-4 and J usage is TRBJ1-5; no clear D. This CDR3 comprises 14 residues. Deletions cut 5 bases from V and 5 bases from J, with 13 bases between. In nucleotides, the CDR3 is TGTGCCAGCAGTCCCTCTCAGGAGGATCAGCCCCAGCATTTT. It is translated as CASSPSQEDQPQHF.

This clonotype was seen more than once but under ten times. The chain uses TRBV6-5 and TRBJ1-2; D is unresolved. The germline V gene encodes CDR1 MNHEY and CDR2 SVGAGI. Trimming took 0 bases from V and 8 from J, leaving 7 bases between them. This CDR3 spans 12 amino acids. The CDR3 DNA follows: TGTGCCAGCAGTTACTCGAGAGGAGGCTACACCTTC. Translation gives CASSYSRGGYTF.

Concerning this clonotype itself: At one end the junction does not follow the germline gene, possibly because of a read error. CDR3 DNA sequence: TGTGTCAGCAGCTCACATACCGGACTAGCGGGGGAGACCCAGTACTTC. This gives the protein CVSSSHTGLAGETQYF. The chain recombines TRBV7-2 with TRBJ2-4; 12 bases fit TRBD2. The DNA matches TRBJ2-5 better at its end, which makes the J call doubtful. The length of the CDR3 is 16 residues. Germline CDR1 reads SGHTA; CDR2 reads FQGNSA.

The CDR3 loop is CASSEGPIHGYTF. The CDR3 DNA is TGTGCCAGCAGTGAGGGACCCATCCACGGCTACACCTTC. This chain links TRBV9 with TRBJ1-2; D perhaps matches TRBD1 (5 bases). V lost 5 bases and J 8 bases, leaving 16 bases between the germline ends. CDR3 size: 13 residues. Germline loops: CDR1 SGDLS, CDR2 YYNGEE.

This clonotype has more than one count but fewer than ten. V gene TRBV7-8 combines with J gene TRBJ2-3; maybe TRBD1 (5 bases). Germline V gene data show CDR1 as SGHVS and CDR2 as FQNEAQ. Trimming shortened V by 5 bases and J by 0 bases, and 15 bases separated the two germline ends. This CDR3 has 16 residues. The CDR3 DNA is TGTGCCAGCAGCATACGGACACGAATTAGCACAGATACGCAGTATTTT. Protein: CASSIRTRISTDTQYF.

This chain uses TRBV12-3 or TRBV12-4 with TRBJ1-5, with 8 bases identical to TRBD1. The CDR3 runs 15 residues. J lost 0 bases, V lost 6 bases, and 4 bases had no gene match. CDR3 amino acids: CASRQQGVSNQPQHF. The CDR3 coding sequence is TGTGCCAGCAGACAACAGGGGGTTAGCAATCAGCCCCAGCATTTT.

Many counts were recorded for this clonotype. The genes are TRBV7-2 and TRBJ2-4; weak D call: TRBD1 (6 bases). Gene TRBJ2-5 matches the end of the DNA better, so the J call may be wrong. The CDR3 loop spans 13 amino acids. CDR1 is SGHTA and CDR2 is FQGNSA in the germline V gene. Here the CDR3 reads CASSFHREETQYF. In DNA form, the CDR3 reads TGTGCCAGCAGCTTTCACAGGGAGGAGACCCAGTACTTC.

A word on this clonotype: At one end the junction does not follow the germline gene, possibly because of a read error. This rearrangement joins TRBV5-1 to TRBJ2-6; D may correspond to TRBD1 or TRBD2 (6 bases each). This CDR3 is 15 amino acids long. The germline CDR1 and CDR2 sequences are SGHRS and YFSETQ. The CDR3 protein is CASGIGGSGANVPTF. The CDR3, as DNA: TGCGCCAGCGGAATCGGGGGCTCTGGGGCCAACGTCCCGACTTTC.

The chain joins TRBV7-9 to TRBJ1-2; D is uncertain. The CDR3 totals 15 residues. Germline V gene data show CDR1 as SEHNR and CDR2 as FQNEAQ (reference sequence). The V end was cut by 1 base, the J end by 6 bases, with 15 bases between. Written as DNA, the CDR3 is TGTGCCAGCAGCTTAGTAAAGGGAGAGGCTGATGGCTACACCTTC. This sequence encodes CASSLVKGEADGYTF.

This clonotype was seen a few times. The J gene is TRBJ1-1, the V gene TRBV29-1; D call uncertain. The CDR3 consists of 11 residues. Germline CDR1 and CDR2: SQVTM and ANQGSEA. Trimming shortened V by 5 bases and J by 2 bases, and 6 bases separated the two germline ends. CDR3 amino acids: CSVNRNTEAFF. CDR3 DNA: TGCAGCGTTAACAGAAACACTGAAGCTTTCTTT.

This clonotype was recorded once. The chain uses TRBV3-1 and TRBJ2-7; D is possibly TRBD1 (6 bases). The CDR3 runs 15 residues. V lost 0 bases to trimming and J lost 5 bases, with 14 bases between them. Germline CDR1 reads LGHDT; CDR2 reads YNNKEL (reference sequence). The CDR3 loop reads CASSQEYRVGNEQYF. CDR3 nucleotide sequence: TGTGCCAGCAGCCAAGAATACAGGGTGGGCAACGAGCAGTACTTC.

This clonotype showed up many times. The V call is TRBV2, the J call TRBJ2-3; TRBD2 agrees at 10 bases. Looked up from germline, CDR1 is SNHLY and CDR2 is FYNNEI. With 0 bases clipped from V and 6 bases from J, the junction kept 6 bases outside the gene matches. CDR3 size: 16 residues. The CDR3 region has the DNA TGTGCCAGCAGTGAAGCACCAGCGGGGGGGCAGGATACGCAGTATTTT. This gives the protein CASSEAPAGGQDTQYF.

CDR3 DNA: TGTGCCAGTAGCCAGGGGGCTGCCTACAATGAGCAGTTCTTC. This sequence encodes CASSQGAAYNEQFF. The J gene is TRBJ2-1, the V gene TRBV19, with 8 bases lining up with TRBD1. Trimming at V came to 6 bases and at J to 2 bases, leaving 3 bases not matched to a gene. The CDR3 sequence is 14 residues long. Per germline, CDR1 LNHDA and CDR2 SQIVND (reference sequence).